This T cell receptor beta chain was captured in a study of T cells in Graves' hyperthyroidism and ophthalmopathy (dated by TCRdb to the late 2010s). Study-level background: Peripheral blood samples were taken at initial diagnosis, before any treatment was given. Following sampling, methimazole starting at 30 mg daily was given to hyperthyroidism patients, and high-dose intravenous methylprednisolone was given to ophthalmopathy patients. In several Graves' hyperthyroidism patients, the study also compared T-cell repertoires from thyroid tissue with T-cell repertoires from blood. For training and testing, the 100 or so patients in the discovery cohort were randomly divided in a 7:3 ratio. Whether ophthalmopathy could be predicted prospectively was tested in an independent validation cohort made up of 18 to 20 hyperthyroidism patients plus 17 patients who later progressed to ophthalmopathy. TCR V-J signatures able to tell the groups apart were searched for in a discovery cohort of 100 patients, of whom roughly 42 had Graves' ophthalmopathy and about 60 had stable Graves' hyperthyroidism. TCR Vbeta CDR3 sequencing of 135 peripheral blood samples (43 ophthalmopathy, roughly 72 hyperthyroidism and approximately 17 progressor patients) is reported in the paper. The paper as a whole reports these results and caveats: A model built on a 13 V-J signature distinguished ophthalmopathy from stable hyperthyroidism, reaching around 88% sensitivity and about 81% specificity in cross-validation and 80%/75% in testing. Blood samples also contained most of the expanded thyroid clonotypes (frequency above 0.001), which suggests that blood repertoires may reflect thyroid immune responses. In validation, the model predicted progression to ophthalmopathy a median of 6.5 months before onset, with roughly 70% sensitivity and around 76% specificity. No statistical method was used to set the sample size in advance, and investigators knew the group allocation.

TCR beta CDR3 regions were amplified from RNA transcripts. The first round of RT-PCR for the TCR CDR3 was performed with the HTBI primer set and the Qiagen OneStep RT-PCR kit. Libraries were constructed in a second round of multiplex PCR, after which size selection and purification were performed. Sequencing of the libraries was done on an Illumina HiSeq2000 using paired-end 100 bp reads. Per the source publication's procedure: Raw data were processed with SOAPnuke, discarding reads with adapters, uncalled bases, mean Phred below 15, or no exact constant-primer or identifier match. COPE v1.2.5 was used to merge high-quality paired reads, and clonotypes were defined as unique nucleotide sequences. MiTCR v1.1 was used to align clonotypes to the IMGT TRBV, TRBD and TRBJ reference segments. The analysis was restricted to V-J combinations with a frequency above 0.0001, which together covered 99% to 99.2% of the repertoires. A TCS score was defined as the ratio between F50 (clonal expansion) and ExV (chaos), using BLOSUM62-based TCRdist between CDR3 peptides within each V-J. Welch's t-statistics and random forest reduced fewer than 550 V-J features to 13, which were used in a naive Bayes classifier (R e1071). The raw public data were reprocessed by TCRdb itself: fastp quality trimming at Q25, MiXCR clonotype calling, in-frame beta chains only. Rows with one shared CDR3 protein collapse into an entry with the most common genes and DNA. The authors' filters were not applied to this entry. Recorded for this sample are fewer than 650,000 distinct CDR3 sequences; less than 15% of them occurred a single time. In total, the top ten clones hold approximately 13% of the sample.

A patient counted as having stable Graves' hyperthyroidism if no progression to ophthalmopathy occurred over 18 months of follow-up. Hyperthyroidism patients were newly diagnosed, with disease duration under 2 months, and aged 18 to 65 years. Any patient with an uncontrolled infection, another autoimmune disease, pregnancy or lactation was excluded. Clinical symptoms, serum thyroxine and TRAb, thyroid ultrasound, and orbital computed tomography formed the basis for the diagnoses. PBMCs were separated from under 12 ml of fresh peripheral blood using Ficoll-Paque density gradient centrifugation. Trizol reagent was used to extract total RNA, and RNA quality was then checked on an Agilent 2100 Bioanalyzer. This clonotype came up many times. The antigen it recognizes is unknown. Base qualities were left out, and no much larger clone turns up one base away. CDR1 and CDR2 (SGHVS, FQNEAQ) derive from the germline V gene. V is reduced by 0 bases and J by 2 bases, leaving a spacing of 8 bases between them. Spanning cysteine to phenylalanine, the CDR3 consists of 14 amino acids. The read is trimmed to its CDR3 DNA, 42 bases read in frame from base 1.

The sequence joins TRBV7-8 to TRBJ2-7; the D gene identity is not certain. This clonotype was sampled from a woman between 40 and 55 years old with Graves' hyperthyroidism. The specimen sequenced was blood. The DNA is TGTGCCAGCAGCTTAGCGTGGGTTGCCTACGAGCAGTACTTC. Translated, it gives CASSLAWVAYEQYF.